One T cell receptor (beta chain) is described in this entry. Its antigen is not identified. The data belong to a study of monozygotic twins with inflammatory bowel disease. Study observations and caveats: Between concordant and discordant twins, repertoire similarity failed to differ, a result that limited power may explain.

It was 3,000 to 4,500 ng of total RNA that each TCR library used. One entry per CDR3 protein, without DNA, is what TCRdb gives after re-calling the 5' RACE reads. The sample includes some 400,000 distinct CDR3 sequences. CDR3 length: 15 residues. Looked up from germline, CDR1 is SGDLS and CDR2 is YYNGEE. The receptor comes from a human donor with ulcerative colitis or Crohn's disease, or a healthy co-twin of an affected twin (not recorded which). Sequencing input: blood. The chain links TRBV9 to TRBJ2-3. CDR3 in amino acids: CASSVGSGNVNTQYF.